This T cell receptor beta chain came from a study of shared clonotypes between healthy human individuals. The naive CD8 population came from CD45RO-negative cells selected for CCR7, without terminally differentiated effector memory CD45RA+ cells. Some clones are missing from TCRdb's copy, which holds only in-frame ones; the method was immunoSEQ multiplex PCR. This table holds around 600,000 clones, about 95% found once. Study outcomes and limitations: Few donors limited the genetic and exposure-history diversity represented. Compared with clonotypes that all four donors shared, non-shared clonotypes had lower generation probabilities.

Comment on this clone: No antigen is known for it.

The sequence came from a woman aged 25-40 years in good health. The material sequenced was naive CD8+ T cells sorted from blood.

This chain's CDR3 is CASSTLQGDNYGYTF. As DNA, the CDR3 is TGTGCCAGTAGTACGTTACAGGGGGATAACTATGGCTACACCTTC. V usage is TRBV19 and J usage is TRBJ1-2; 8 positions agree with TRBD1. Germline assignment: CDR1 LNHDA and CDR2 SQIVND (reference sequence). The J segment lost 1 base and the V segment lost 4 bases, leaving 5 bases of the junction unmatched. The CDR3 consists of 15 residues.